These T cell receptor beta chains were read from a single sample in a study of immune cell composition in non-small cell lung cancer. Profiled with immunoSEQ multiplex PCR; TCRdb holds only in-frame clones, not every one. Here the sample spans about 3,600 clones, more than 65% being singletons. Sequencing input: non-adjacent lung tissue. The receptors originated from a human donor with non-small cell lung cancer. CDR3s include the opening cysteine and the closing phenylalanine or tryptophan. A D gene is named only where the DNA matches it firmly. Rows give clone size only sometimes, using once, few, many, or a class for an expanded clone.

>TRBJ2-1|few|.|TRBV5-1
TGCGCCAGCAGCTTAGACACCGGTGAGCAGTTCTTC
CASSLDTGEQFF
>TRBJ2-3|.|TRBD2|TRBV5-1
TGCGCCAGCAGCTGGACTAGCGGTTCCACAGATACGCAGTATTTT
CASSWTSGSTDTQYF
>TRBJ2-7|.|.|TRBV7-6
TGTGCCAGCAGCTTAGCGATAGGGGGCTACGAGCAGTACTTC
CASSLAIGGYEQYF
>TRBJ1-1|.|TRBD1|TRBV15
TGTGCCACCAGCTACCGACAGGGGAACACTGAAGCTTTCTTT
CATSYRQGNTEAFF
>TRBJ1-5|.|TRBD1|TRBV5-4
TGTGCCAGCAGCCCGGACAGGGCAAATCAGCCCCAGCATTTT
CASSPDRANQPQHF
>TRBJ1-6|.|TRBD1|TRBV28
TGTGCCAGCAGTTTGGGACAGGGAGTCTCACCCCTCCACTTT
CASSLGQGVSPLHF
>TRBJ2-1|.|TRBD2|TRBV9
TGTGCCAGCAGCGTAGGTGAAGCGGGAGGGTATGAGCAGTTCTTC
CASSVGEAGGYEQFF
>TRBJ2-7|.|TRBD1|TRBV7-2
TGTGCCAGCAGCTTTTTCCCGGGACAGGGCTACGAGCAGTACTTC
CASSFFPGQGYEQYF
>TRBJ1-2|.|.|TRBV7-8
TGTGCCAGCAGCTTAGGGAATTGGCAGGCCTATGGCTACACCTTC
CASSLGNWQAYGYTF
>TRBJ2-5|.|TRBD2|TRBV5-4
TGTGCCAGCAGAAATCTAGCGGGGCAAAAAGAGACCCAGTACTTC
CASRNLAGQKETQYF
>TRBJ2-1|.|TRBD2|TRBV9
TGTGCCAGCAGCGTCTCTAGCGGGGGGGCCTACAATGAGCAGTTCTTC
CASSVSSGGAYNEQFF
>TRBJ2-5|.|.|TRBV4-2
TGTGCCAGCAGCAACCTAGGGGTTTCTGAATTGACCCAGTACTTC
CASSNLGVSELTQYF
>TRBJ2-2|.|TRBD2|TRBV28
TGTGCCAGCAGTGCCGGGACTAGTGTCGGGGAGCTGTTTTTT
CASSAGTSVGELFF
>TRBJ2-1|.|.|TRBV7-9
TGTGCCAGCAGCGAATCCGAGGGACTCTACAATGAGCAGTTCTTC
CASSESEGLYNEQFF
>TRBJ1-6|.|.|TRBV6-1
TGTGCCAGCAGTGAATTCCGGGGTGATAATTCACCCCTCCACTTT
CASSEFRGDNSPLHF
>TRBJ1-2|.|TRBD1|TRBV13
TGTGCCAGCAGCCTAAAATTGGGACAGGGGATTAGAGAGTATGGCTACACCTTC
CASSLKLGQGIREYGYTF
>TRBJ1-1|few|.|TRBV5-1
TGCGCCAGCAGCTCGGAGCCAGATTCCACTGAAGCTTTCTTT
CASSSEPDSTEAFF
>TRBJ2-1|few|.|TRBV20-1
TGCAGTGCCGAGGGGGAATATGAGCAGTTCTTC
CSAEGEYEQFF
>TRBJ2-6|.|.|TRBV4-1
TGCGCCAGCAGCCAAGAGGGAAGATGGGGGACTCCTTCTGGGGCCAACGTCCTGACTTTC
CASSQEGRWGTPSGANVLTF
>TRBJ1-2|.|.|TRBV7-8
TGTGCCAGCAGCTTAGTTACCGCAGGGGCCGGCTACACCTTC
CASSLVTAGAGYTF
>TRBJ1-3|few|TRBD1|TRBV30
TGTGCCTGGAGTGAGGGGGCGGGTGGAAACACCATATATTTT
CAWSEGAGGNTIYF
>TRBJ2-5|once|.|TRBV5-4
TGTGCCAGCAGCTTGGCCAAGGGGGTTAAGACCCAGTACTTC
CASSLAKGVKTQYF
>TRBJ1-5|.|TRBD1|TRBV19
TGTGCCAGTAATAGGGCTGGGACAGGGGGCGGACAGCCCCAGCATTTT
CASNRAGTGGGQPQHF
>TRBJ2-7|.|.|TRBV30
TGTGCCTGGAGCGCCATGAATCGGGGAAAGTCCTACGAGCAGTACTTC
CAWSAMNRGKSYEQYF
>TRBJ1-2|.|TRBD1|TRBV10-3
TGTGCCATCAGCCGGGACAGGGGATTACGGGGCTACACCTTC
CAISRDRGLRGYTF
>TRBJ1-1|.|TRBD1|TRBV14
TGTGCCAGCAGCCGAGGACAGGGGCCGTCTGAAGCTTTCTTT
CASSRGQGPSEAFF
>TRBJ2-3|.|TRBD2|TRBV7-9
TGTGCCAGCAGCTTACGACGACTAGCGGGGGACACAGATACGCAGTATTTT
CASSLRRLAGDTDTQYF
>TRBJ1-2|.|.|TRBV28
TGTGCCAGCAGTTTAGAGATCCTATTGATGGGCTACACCTTC
CASSLEILLMGYTF
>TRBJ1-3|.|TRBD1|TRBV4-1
TGCGCCAGCAGCCAAGAGGCAGGGGGTACTGGAAACACCATATATTTT
CASSQEAGGTGNTIYF
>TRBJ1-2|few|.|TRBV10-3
TGTGCCATCGAAGGCGGCCCTAACTATGGCTACACCTTC
CAIEGGPNYGYTF
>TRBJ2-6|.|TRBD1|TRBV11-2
TGTGCCAGCAGCTCTCCCGGGACAGGGGTCAGGGTCCTGACTTTC
CASSSPGTGVRVLTF
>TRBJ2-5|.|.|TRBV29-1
TGCAGCGTTGTCGGAGTAGGAGAGACCCAGTACTTC
CSVVGVGETQYF
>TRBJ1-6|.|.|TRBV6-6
TGTGCCTCGTCTCTACGCGGAGATAATAATTCACCCCTCCACTTT
CASSLRGDNNSPLHF
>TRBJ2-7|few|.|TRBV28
TGTGCCAGCAGTTTACGCAGGGAGGTCGACGAGCAGTACTTC
CASSLRREVDEQYF
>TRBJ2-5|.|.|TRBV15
TGTGCCACCAGCAGTTACAGGGTCGAGGGGACCCAGTACTTC
CATSSYRVEGTQYF
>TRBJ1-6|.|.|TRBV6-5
TGTGCCTCGTCTCTACGCGGAGATAATAATTCACCCCTCCACTTT
CASSLRGDNNSPLHF
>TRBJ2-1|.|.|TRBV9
TGTGCCAGCAGCGTAGCTACTAGTGCGAATGAGCAGTTCTTC
CASSVATSANEQFF
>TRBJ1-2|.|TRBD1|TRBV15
TGTGCCACCAGCCCGGCAGGGGGGTTCTATGGCTACACCTTC
CATSPAGGFYGYTF
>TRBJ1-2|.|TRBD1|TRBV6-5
TGTGCCAGCAGTTACTCCCACGACAGGGGGTACGGCTACACCTTC
CASSYSHDRGYGYTF
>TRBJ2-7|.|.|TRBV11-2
TGTGCCAGCAGCTTCACAGGGAGTGGGACCTACGAGCAGTACTTC
CASSFTGSGTYEQYF
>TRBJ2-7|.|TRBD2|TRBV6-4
TGTGCCAGCAGAGCCCCGGGCTATAGCGGGAAGGGCGAGCAGTACTTC
CASRAPGYSGKGEQYF
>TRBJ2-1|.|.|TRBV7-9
TGTGCCAGCAGCTTAGGTGAGGCTGAGCAGTTCTTC
CASSLGEAEQFF